The rows below give T cell receptor beta chains drawn from one sample of a study of neoadjuvant nivolumab and ipilimumab in lung cancer. The table came from immunoSEQ multiplex PCR; TCRdb's copy has only in-frame clones and leaves some out. The data show approximately 5,000 clones, around 80% seen once. This material consisted of normal lung tissue adjacent to the tumor, taken after neoadjuvant nivolumab, alone or with ipilimumab, at or shortly before surgery. These TCRs come from an adult with non-small cell lung cancer. Some clones in this sample may be carry-over from other donors' samples. Each CDR3 is given with its conserved first and last residue. The D gene is left open where the match is weak.

v_gene: TRBV6-5
j_gene: TRBJ1-1
d_gene: -
CDR3nt: TGTGCCAGCAATCTCGGTCTGGGGACTGAAGCTTTCTTT
CDR3aa: CASNLGLGTEAFF

v_gene: TRBV6-5
j_gene: TRBJ1-4
d_gene: -
CDR3nt: TGTGCCAGCAGTTACCGCCCTAAAGTTGGTAATGAAAAACTGTTTTTT
CDR3aa: CASSYRPKVGNEKLFF

v_gene: TRBV7-2
j_gene: TRBJ2-1
d_gene: TRBD2
CDR3nt: TGTGCCAGCAGCTTAGCCGGCGGGAGGTTGAATGAGCAGTTCTTC
CDR3aa: CASSLAGGRLNEQFF

v_gene: TRBV11-2
j_gene: TRBJ1-2
d_gene: TRBD1
CDR3nt: TGTGCCAGCAGCTTCGCGTTACAGGGGGCCGGCTATGGCTACACCTTC
CDR3aa: CASSFALQGAGYGYTF

v_gene: TRBV29-1
j_gene: TRBJ2-7
d_gene: TRBD1
CDR3nt: TGCAGCGTTGGGCAGGGGGCGGGCGAGCAGTACTTC
CDR3aa: CSVGQGAGEQYF

v_gene: TRBV23-1
j_gene: TRBJ1-4
d_gene: -
CDR3nt: TGCGCCAGCAGTCAATCGGGTGGCCGGCTAGGTGAAAAACTGTTTTTT
CDR3aa: CASSQSGGRLGEKLFF

v_gene: TRBV30
j_gene: TRBJ1-1
d_gene: -
CDR3nt: TGTGCCTCCCCACTGGTGGGCGCGGGCACTGAAGCTTTCTTT
CDR3aa: CASPLVGAGTEAFF

v_gene: TRBV6-6
j_gene: TRBJ1-1
d_gene: -
CDR3nt: TGTGCCAGCGCCCGGAACACTGAAGCTTTCTTT
CDR3aa: CASARNTEAFF

v_gene: TRBV5-4
j_gene: TRBJ2-5
d_gene: TRBD2
CDR3nt: TGTGCCAGCAGCTTCCCGACTAGCGGGCAAGAGACCCAGTACTTC
CDR3aa: CASSFPTSGQETQYF

v_gene: TRBV6-6
j_gene: TRBJ2-7
d_gene: TRBD2
CDR3nt: TGTGCCAGCAGTCCCGCCCGAGCGGGAGCCTACGAGCAGTACTTC
CDR3aa: CASSPARAGAYEQYF

v_gene: TRBV14
j_gene: TRBJ2-7
d_gene: TRBD1
CDR3nt: TGTGCCAGCAGCAAAGCCCTCGGGACAGGGGACTACGAGCAGTACTTC
CDR3aa: CASSKALGTGDYEQYF

v_gene: TRBV6-6
j_gene: TRBJ2-4
d_gene: -
CDR3nt: TGTGCCAGCCTGAGGGAGCGGGTGGGGAAGAACATTCAGTACTTC
CDR3aa: CASLRERVGKNIQYF

v_gene: TRBV6-6
j_gene: TRBJ1-4
d_gene: -
CDR3nt: TGTGCCAGCCGAATGGGGGTAGGCGAAAAACTGTTTTTT
CDR3aa: CASRMGVGEKLFF